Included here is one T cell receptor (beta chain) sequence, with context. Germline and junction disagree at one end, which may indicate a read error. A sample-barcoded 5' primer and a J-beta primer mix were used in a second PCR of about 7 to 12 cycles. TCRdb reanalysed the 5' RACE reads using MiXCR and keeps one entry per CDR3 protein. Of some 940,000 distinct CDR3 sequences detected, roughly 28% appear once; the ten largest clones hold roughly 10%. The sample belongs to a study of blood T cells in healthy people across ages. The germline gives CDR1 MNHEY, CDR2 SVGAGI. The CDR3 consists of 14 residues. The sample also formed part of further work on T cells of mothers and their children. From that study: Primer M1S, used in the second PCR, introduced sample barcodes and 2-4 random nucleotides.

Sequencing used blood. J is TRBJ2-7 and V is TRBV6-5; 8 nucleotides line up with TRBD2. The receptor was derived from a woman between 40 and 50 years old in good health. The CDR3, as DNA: TGTGCCAGCCGAAAAAGCGGGGGCACCTACGAGCGGTACTTC. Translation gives CASRKSGGTYERYF.